This T cell receptor beta chain was captured in a study of blood T cell repertoires in COVID-19 (TCRdb year 2020). Study-wide context: Samples covering the acute and convalescent phases of COVID-19 were provided by collaborators in the United States, Italy and Spain. Subjects who had been exposed to COVID-19, were actively infected with it, or had recovered from it provided the deeply sampled blood TCRbeta repertoires that made up the dataset. The prospective study material was composed of cDNA or gDNA derived from T cells, B-cell-depleted T cells, or PBMCs. A de-identified subject ID, COVID-19 status, age in years and sex were almost always included in the sample metadata. A freely available public database, intended as a resource for researchers studying the immune response to SARS-CoV-2, is where the repertoires were released. HLA class I and class II types, where available, came from metadata supplied by the sample provider rather than from assay-based typing. Samples were obtained from the ongoing ImmuneRACE study (first 160 participants) and from about 1,300 subjects provided by 6 global collaborators. Beyond this particular receptor, the publication reports: Clinical and demographic metadata were provided uncurated, with the amount varying by source and participant.

Whole blood was collected in K2EDTA tubes by collaborating institutions according to the institutions' own protocols. Collaborator samples were shipped for TCRbeta analysis as frozen whole blood, isolated PBMCs, or DNA extracted from either sample type. Note on this clone: The clone's antigen remains unknown. Base qualities are not recorded, but no much larger clone differs from it by a single base.

TCRbeta CDR3 regions were amplified from genomic DNA by means of the immunoSEQ Assay, a bias-controlled multiplex PCR. The original methods were these. Nucleated cell counts per sample were estimated from amplification of reference gene primers within the assay. Sequence reads were collapsed and filtered to measure the absolute abundance of every unique TCRbeta CDR3 rearrangement. For each sample, productive Simpson clonality was calculated as the square root of Simpson's diversity index across productive rearrangements. The immuneACCESS repertoire file appears here via TCRdb, limited to in-frame rearrangements. These files lack a portion of the clones; in checked studies, under half of the deficit traces to unresolved V genes, and the cause of the others is not known. D and trimming were read from the DNA, whereas the V and J calls and clone size are those reported in that table. In all, the sample holds about 45,000 clones, and around nine tenths of those were seen once. Together, the top ten hold approximately 15% of the sample.

Via the germline V gene, CDR1 is SNHLY and CDR2 FYNNEI. Measured from the cysteine to the phenylalanine, the CDR3 is 19 residues long. CDR3 DNA is the only sequence kept; it has 57 bases, read in frame from the first base. Compared with germline, V lacks 6 bases and J lacks 2 bases; bases without a gene match: 14. The sequence joins TRBV2 to TRBJ2-1, and TRBD2 matches 12 of the central bases. Material for sequencing was peripheral blood. The clonotype originates from a human donor in a cohort sampled during active COVID-19. The base sequence is TGTGCCAGCAGGGATACTAGCGGGGGGATTCTTAACGCCTACAATGAGCAGTTCTTC. The encoded protein is CASRDTSGGILNAYNEQFF.